This T cell receptor beta chain was profiled in a study of T cells in Graves' hyperthyroidism and ophthalmopathy. Stability of Graves' hyperthyroidism was defined as absent ophthalmopathy progression within 18 months. Lactation, pregnancy, other autoimmune disease or uncontrolled infection led to exclusion of patients. Authors of the study amplified TCR beta CDR3 regions from RNA transcripts. A set of HTBI primers served as the primers for a first-round RT-PCR of the TCR CDR3. MiXCR, run by TCRdb on the multiplex PCR reads, gives a single entry per CDR3 protein. Counted here are nearly 750,000 distinct CDR3 sequences, roughly a third occurring once; the ten biggest clones make up roughly 30%. With 4 bases clipped from V and 9 bases from J, the junction kept 8 bases outside the gene matches. This CDR3 has 13 residues. Germline CDR1 SQVTM, CDR2 ANQGSEA.

V and J are TRBV29-1 and TRBJ2-1; 8 nucleotides agree with TRBD2. The sample consisted of blood. The receptor's source is a woman between 40 and 50 years old with Graves' hyperthyroidism. CDR3 loop: CSVGKVRGGEQFF. CDR3 DNA: TGCAGCGTTGGAAAGGTTCGGGGGGGTGAGCAGTTCTTC.